This T cell receptor beta chain comes out of a study of radiotherapy plus CTLA-4 blockade in lung cancer (dated by TCRdb to 2016 to 2019). Turning to the overall study: Objective responses were observed in 15% to 20% of enrolled patients, and disease control was achieved in approximately 29%.

The CDR3 sequence holds 10 residues, the cysteine and phenylalanine included. CDR3 DNA is the only sequence kept; it has 30 bases, read in frame from the first base. According to the germline V gene, CDR1 reads SGHRS and CDR2 reads YFSETQ. V gives up 7 bases and J gives up 6 bases, and the segment between their germline ends measures 5 bases. Study-wide conclusions, independent of this receptor: TCR clones derived from tumors expanded in peripheral blood after treatment with radiotherapy and ipilimumab. Early dynamic changes in blood T cell clones, together with increased serum interferon-beta after radiation, were reported as the strongest predictors of response.

Remarks on this clone: Its binding antigen is unknown. No much larger clone exists at a distance of one base, and base qualities are not known.

The study tested focal radiation therapy combined with CTLA-4 blockade (ipilimumab) in patients with chemo-refractory metastatic non-small-cell lung cancer. The library was made by the immunoSEQ multiplex PCR assay. TCRdb stores this immuneACCESS table with in-frame sequences only. Part of the clones is absent; in the studies checked, under half of the shortfall reflects unresolved V genes, and no reason is known for the rest. Across this sample there are approximately 83,000 clones, with roughly 79% seen only once. 3% to 5% of the sample is taken by the ten largest. The V and J segments used are TRBV5-1 and TRBJ1-5; the D gene remains uncertain. The sample was peripheral blood, taken from a patient treated with radiotherapy plus ipilimumab. This clonotype was sampled from a human donor with non-small cell lung cancer who had a partial response to radiotherapy plus ipilimumab. Some clones in this sample may be carry-over from other donors' samples. The DNA sequence is as follows: TGCGCCAGCCCGGGTCAGCCCCAGCATTTT. This is translated as CASPGQPQHF.